One and the same sample provided the 18 T cell receptor beta chains below, sequenced in a study of shared clonotypes between healthy human individuals. TCRdb's copy holds only in-frame clones and misses some; the assay was immunoSEQ multiplex PCR. Of roughly 700,000 clones listed, approximately 79% are singletons. Sequencing was done on a sample of memory CD4+ T cells sorted from blood. This sample's subset: CD45RA-negative fraction. The receptor set was obtained from a woman in her 30s in good health.

This clone was found many times. J is TRBJ2-7 and V is TRBV5-1; maybe TRBD1 (6 bases). Germline V CDR1 and CDR2: SGHRS, YFSETQ. Trimming pared 4 bases from V and 6 bases from J, leaving 17 bases between. The CDR3 contains 14 residues. The CDR3 nucleotides read TGCGCCAGCAGCGAACAGGGCTATGGGGGCGAGCAGTACTTC. Translated: CASSEQGYGGEQYF.

This clone came up a few times. The gene calls are TRBV5-1 and TRBJ1-3, with 9 bases identical to TRBD1. The CDR3 spans 16 residues. Germline V gene sequence: CDR1 SGHRS, CDR2 YFSETQ. Trimming at V came to 0 bases and at J to 3 bases, leaving 4 bases not matched to a gene. The CDR3 region has the DNA TGCGCCAGCAGCTTGGCTCCGGGACAGGGTGGAAACACCATATATTTT. Protein product: CASSLAPGQGGNTIYF.

The sample holds a few counts of this clone. V usage is TRBV9 and J usage is TRBJ1-5, with a weak D call TRBD1 (5 bases). Germline lookup yields CDR1 SGDLS and CDR2 YYNGEE. The CDR3 is 15 residues long. The V end lost 4 bases, the J end lost 2 bases, and 13 bases lay between the germline ends. CDR3 amino acids: CASSLGGTGNQPQHF. CDR3 bases: TGTGCCAGCAGCCTCGGGGGGACGGGCAATCAGCCCCAGCATTTT.

Only one count was recorded for this clone. This sequence joins TRBV5-6 and TRBJ1-2, with 11 nucleotides matching TRBD1. Trimming removed 4 bases from V and 4 bases from J; junction bases left unmatched: 6. Looked up from germline, CDR1 is SGHDT and CDR2 is YYEEEE. This CDR3 region has 15 residues. In DNA form, the CDR3 reads TGTGCCAGCAGCCCGGGACAGGGGGTTATCTATGGCTACACCTTC. The encoded protein is CASSPGQGVIYGYTF.

This clone came up once. The genes are TRBV2 and TRBJ2-1; 12 bases are shared with TRBD1. This CDR3 contains 15 residues. Germline CDR1 SNHLY, CDR2 FYNNEI. Losses at the gene ends were 6 bases for V and 6 bases for J; bases not matched to a gene: 6. The CDR3 DNA is TGTGCCAGCAGCTACCGGGACAGGGGGCCCAATGAGCAGTTCTTC. Amino acid sequence: CASSYRDRGPNEQFF.

The V call is TRBV13, the J call TRBJ1-2; D is possibly TRBD1 (5 bases). The CDR3 totals 17 residues. V was trimmed by 5 bases and J by 1 base, leaving 20 bases between them. Germline values: CDR1 PRHDT, CDR2 FYEKMQ (reference sequence). The CDR3 loop reads CASSPRSRAEYNYGYTF. In DNA, the CDR3 is TGTGCCAGCAGCCCCCGTAGCAGGGCTGAGTATAACTATGGCTACACCTTC.

The chain uses TRBV11-2 and TRBJ2-1; D is ambiguous. The CDR3 is made up of 14 amino acids. From germline, CDR1 is SGHAT and CDR2 FQNNGV. Trimming left V 5 bases short and J 0 bases short, with 8 bases between. DNA for the CDR3: TGTGCCAGCAGCCTCTCGCCCTCCTACAATGAGCAGTTCTTC. It yields the protein CASSLSPSYNEQFF.

V gene TRBV5-4 combines with J gene TRBJ1-2; D might be TRBD1 (6 bases). Looked up from germline, CDR1 is SGHNT and CDR2 is YYREEE (reference sequence). V lost 4 bases and J lost 4, with 17 bases in between. The CDR3 runs 15 residues. The CDR3 bases are TGTGCCAGCAGCCCTCAGACAGGAACCTCCTATGGCTACACCTTC. Its translation is CASSPQTGTSYGYTF.

This clone was seen only a few times. The chain joins TRBV5-6 to TRBJ2-5, with 8 bases identical to TRBD2. CDR3 length equals 15 residues. The germline V gene has CDR1 SGHDT and CDR2 YYEEEE. Trimming at V came to 0 bases and at J to 7 bases, leaving 8 bases not matched to a gene. The CDR3 reads CASSLEGLVFATQYF. Here the CDR3 DNA reads TGTGCCAGCAGCTTGGAGGGACTAGTATTTGCGACCCAGTACTTC.

This clone has only a few counts. The genes are TRBV25-1 and TRBJ2-1; 9 bases fit TRBD1. The CDR3 runs 16 residues. After removal of 4 bases from V and 6 bases from J, the junction contained 10 bases not matched to a gene. The germline CDR1 and CDR2 sequences are MGHDK and SYGVNS. CDR3 region: CASSAMGGQGPNEQFF. The CDR3 nucleotides are TGTGCCAGCAGTGCGATGGGGGGACAGGGCCCCAATGAGCAGTTCTTC. Full variable domain (remainder filled in from reference TRBV25-1 and TRBJ2-1): EADIYQTPRYLVIGTGKKITLECSQTMGHDKMYWYQQDPGMELHLIHYSYGVNSTEKGDLSSESTVSRIRTEHFPLTLESARPSHTSQYLCASSAMGGQGPNEQFFGPGTRLTVL.

This rearrangement joins TRBV12-5 to TRBJ2-5; D is unclear. Germline V CDR1 and CDR2: LGHNT, FRNRAP. The CDR3 extends over 11 amino acids. V was trimmed by 5 bases and J by 2 bases, leaving 3 bases between them. This CDR3 reads CASGEQETQYF. CDR3 DNA: TGTGCTAGTGGTGAACAAGAGACCCAGTACTTC.

The chain recombines TRBV5-5 with TRBJ1-5; no clear D gene. CDR3 length: 15 residues. V was shortened by 2 bases and J by 9 bases, with 18 bases between the two germline ends. Germline V gives CDR1 SGHKS, CDR2 YYEKEE (reference sequence). The CDR3 here is CASSFGSSRDRPQHF. For the CDR3, the DNA is TGTGCCAGCAGCTTTGGTAGCAGCCGAGACCGGCCCCAGCATTTT.

The chain uses TRBV6-1 and TRBJ2-7; TRBD1 might be the D (6 bases). Germline V gene lookup returns CDR1 MNHNS and CDR2 SASEGT. The CDR3 loop spans 14 amino acids. The V gene lost 4 bases and the J gene lost 0 bases, with 10 bases spanning the gap. CDR3 loop: CASSVRTDSYEQYF. The CDR3 DNA sequence: TGTGCCAGCAGTGTTCGGACAGACTCCTACGAGCAGTACTTC.

The CDR3 DNA is TGTGCCAGCAATTACGGGACAGTTAGCAATCAGCCCCAGCATTTT. Translated: CASNYGTVSNQPQHF. The rearrangement uses TRBV28 and TRBJ1-5, with 7 bases that match TRBD1. The CDR3 sequence is 15 residues long. Germline V CDR1 and CDR2: MDHEN, SYDVKM. V lost 7 bases, J lost 0 bases, and 6 bases stayed unmatched.

This chain connects TRBV29-1 to TRBJ2-5; 10 nucleotides align to TRBD2. V shed 6 bases, J shed 5 bases, and the junction held 9 bases outside the gene matches. The germline V gene has CDR1 SQVTM and CDR2 ANQGSEA. This CDR3 has 14 residues. The CDR3 DNA reads TGCAGCGTGCGGGGAGGGACTAGCGTCGAGACCCAGTACTTC. Translated: CSVRGGTSVETQYF.

The rearrangement joins TRBV28 to TRBJ2-4; tentatively, D is TRBD1 (6 bases). The CDR3 totals 16 residues. The germline CDR1 and CDR2 sequences are MDHEN and SYDVKM. Between the trimmed V and J ends, which lost 5 bases and 0 bases, there was a span of 14 bases. Written as DNA, the CDR3 is TGTGCCAGCAGTGATTTCAGGGGTCTAGCCAAAAACATTCAGTACTTC. Amino acids: CASSDFRGLAKNIQYF.

In its sample, this clone was seen once. This chain connects TRBV6-5 to TRBJ2-1; TRBD2 might be the D (5 bases). CDR1 and CDR2 (germline): MNHEY, SVGAGI. V lost 7 bases to trimming and J lost 8 bases, with 18 bases between them. The CDR3 spans 14 residues. Here the CDR3 DNA reads TGTGCCAGCACCCAAGGGTTGGTTAGCGATGAGCAGTTCTTC. Its translation is CASTQGLVSDEQFF.

This clone was detected only once. The rearrangement joins TRBV29-1 to TRBJ2-5; D possibly corresponds to TRBD1 (6 bases). Deletions cut 3 bases from V and 7 bases from J, with 12 bases between. Germline V gene lookup returns CDR1 SQVTM and CDR2 ANQGSEA. CDR3 length: 12 amino acids. CDR3 amino acids: CSVEAGVGTQYF. CDR3 nucleotides: TGCAGCGTTGAGGCAGGGGTGGGGACCCAGTACTTC.